This TCR beta chain was recovered during a study of blood T cell repertoires in COVID-19. Study-level background: The samples span acute and convalescent COVID-19 from the United States, Italy and Spain. The analysed material was cDNA or gDNA that came from T cells, B-cell-depleted T cells, or PBMCs.

Methods used by the authors: It was from reference gene primer amplification that nucleated cell counts were estimated. Libraries were prepared by immunoSEQ multiplex PCR; TCRdb keeps only in-frame clonotypes and omits some of them. That table supplies the V and J calls and clone size; D and trimming were determined from the DNA. The table includes hundreds of thousands of clones, more than 65% detected once. Germline values: CDR1 SGHRS, CDR2 YFSETQ. With 0 bases clipped from V and 0 bases from J, the junction kept 8 bases outside the gene matches. The CDR3 is 18 residues long. Sequencing input: peripheral blood. The rearrangement joins TRBV5-1 to TRBJ2-3, with 9 positions matching TRBD1. The TCR comes from a middle-aged woman with active or convalescent COVID-19. CDR3 bases: TGCGCCAGCAGCTTGGGGTTCAGGACAGGGGTCAGCACAGATACGCAGTATTTT. It codes for CASSLGFRTGVSTDTQYF.